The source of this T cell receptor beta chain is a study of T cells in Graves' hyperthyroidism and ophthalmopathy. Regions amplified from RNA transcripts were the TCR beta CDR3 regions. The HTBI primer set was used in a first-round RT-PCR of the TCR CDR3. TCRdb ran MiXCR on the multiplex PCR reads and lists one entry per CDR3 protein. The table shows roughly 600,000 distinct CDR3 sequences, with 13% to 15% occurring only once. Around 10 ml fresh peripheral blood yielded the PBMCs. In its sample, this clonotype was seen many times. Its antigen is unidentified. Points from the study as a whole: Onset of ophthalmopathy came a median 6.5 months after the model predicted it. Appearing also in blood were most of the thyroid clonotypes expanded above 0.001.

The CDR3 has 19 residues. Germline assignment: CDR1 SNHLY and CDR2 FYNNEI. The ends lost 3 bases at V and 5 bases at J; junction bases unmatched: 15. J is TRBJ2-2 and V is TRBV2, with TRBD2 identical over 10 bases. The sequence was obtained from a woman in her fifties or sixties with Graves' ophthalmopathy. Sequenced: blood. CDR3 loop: CASSELALASGRETGELFF. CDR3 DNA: TGTGCCAGCAGTGAGCTGGCGTTGGCAAGCGGGAGGGAGACCGGGGAGCTGTTTTTT.